The 14 T cell receptor beta chains below come from one sample, sequenced in a study of cytomegalovirus exposure and HLA in healthy donors. PCR was performed using 60 Vbeta and 13 Jbeta primers. Assay: immunoSEQ multiplex PCR; the TCRdb copy retains only in-frame clones and omits some. The top ten hold around 7% of the sample, which has about 68,000 clones, about 81% seen once. The sequenced sample was PBMCs. The source is a human donor in good health.

The chain links TRBV2 to TRBJ1-5; 11 bases agree with TRBD1. This CDR3 comprises 17 residues. In germline, CDR1 is SNHLY, CDR2 FYNNEI. Trimming removed 4 bases from V and 4 bases from J; junction bases left unmatched: 9. This CDR3 reads CASSGTGGAVQNQPQHF. CDR3 sequence (DNA): TGTGCCAGCAGTGGGACAGGGGGCGCCGTCCAGAATCAGCCCCAGCATTTT. The full variable domain, rest sourced from reference TRBV2 and TRBJ1-5, is EPEVTQTPSHQVTQMGQEVILRCVPISNHLYFYWYRQILGQKVEFLVSFYNNEISEKSEIFDDQFSVERPDGSNFTLKIRSTKLEDSAMYFCASSGTGGAVQNQPQHFGDGTRLSIL.

V usage is TRBV9 and J usage is TRBJ2-6, with no clear D. V shed 0 bases and J shed 0 bases, with 4 bases lying between them. The CDR3 extends over 15 amino acids. Germline lookup yields CDR1 SGDLS and CDR2 YYNGEE. The CDR3 sequence: CASSVVGSGANVLTF. Here the CDR3 DNA reads TGTGCCAGCAGCGTAGTCGGCTCTGGGGCCAACGTCCTGACTTTC.

The chain uses TRBV6-5 and TRBJ2-7, with 8 nucleotides matching TRBD1. CDR3 length equals 15 residues. Per germline, CDR1 MNHEY and CDR2 SVGAGI. V trimming: 6 bases; J trimming: 2 bases; junction bases outside the gene matches: 9. CDR3 in amino acids: CASSYQGAPPYEQYF. DNA for the CDR3: TGTGCCAGCAGCTACCAGGGGGCCCCTCCCTACGAGCAGTACTTC.

The rearrangement uses TRBV11-1 and TRBJ2-4; a possible D gene is TRBD2 (6 bases). The germline gives CDR1 SGHAT, CDR2 FQDESV (reference sequence). The CDR3 covers 12 residues. The V gene lost 7 bases and the J gene lost 6 bases, with 10 bases spanning the gap. CDR3 nucleotides: TGTGCCAGCACCGGGACTTTAAACATTCAGTACTTC. The encoded protein is CASTGTLNIQYF.

V and J are TRBV2 and TRBJ1-5; 8 nucleotides line up with TRBD1. CDR3 length equals 15 residues. The germline CDR1 and CDR2 sequences are SNHLY and FYNNEI. Trimming took 7 bases from V and 4 from J; bases not matched to a gene: 9. DNA of the CDR3: TGTGCCAGCACCGAGGGGACAGGTTGGAATCAGCCCCAGCATTTT. Its protein is CASTEGTGWNQPQHF.

V gene TRBV4-1 combines with J gene TRBJ2-5; 7 nucleotides match TRBD2. The V segment lost 1 base and the J segment 5 bases; nucleotides outside the gene matches: 13. This CDR3 is 17 amino acids long. Germline CDR1 MGHRA, CDR2 YSYEKL. DNA for the CDR3: TGCGCCAGCAGCCAAGGACTTAGGGGAGGGGCGGGGGAGACCCAGTACTTC. It yields the protein CASSQGLRGGAGETQYF.

V usage is TRBV11-2 and J usage is TRBJ2-1; D possibly corresponds to TRBD2 (6 bases). The germline CDR1 and CDR2 sequences are SGHAT and FQNNGV. This CDR3 has 13 amino acids. Trimming cost V 6 bases and J 1 base, with 7 bases left between them. The CDR3 DNA follows: TGTGCCAGCAGTCGGGGGTCCTACAATGAGCAGTTCTTC. Translated, it gives CASSRGSYNEQFF.

The rearrangement joins TRBV7-6 to TRBJ2-5; unclear D gene. Germline V CDR1 and CDR2: SGHVS, FNYEAQ. The CDR3 is 13 amino acids. V was pared by 7 bases and J by 5 bases, with 14 bases between. The CDR3 here is CASNYNPVETQYF. The CDR3 DNA reads as TGTGCCAGCAACTATAACCCGGTGGAGACCCAGTACTTC.

The V call is TRBV5-5, the J call TRBJ2-7; TRBD1 might be the D (5 bases). Trimming took off 0 bases at V and 1 base at J, with 8 bases between the two ends. There are 14 residues in the CDR3. CDR1 is SGHKS, CDR2 YYEKEE, per germline (reference sequence). CDR3 sequence: CASSLGSGSYEQYF. The CDR3 coding sequence is TGTGCCAGCAGCTTGGGTTCAGGGTCCTACGAGCAGTACTTC.

V gene TRBV12-5 combines with J gene TRBJ1-1; D is uncertain. Germline-derived CDR1 and CDR2 are LGHNT and FRNRAP. This CDR3 spans 14 amino acids. V was clipped by 3 bases and J by 0 bases, with 8 bases between them. The CDR3 DNA follows: TGTGCTAGTGGTTTTGACTTAATGAACACTGAAGCTTTCTTT. Its translation: CASGFDLMNTEAFF.

The rearrangement uses TRBV5-5 and TRBJ2-7; no clear D. V gave up 2 bases and J gave up 2 bases, with 5 bases separating them. Per germline, CDR1 SGHKS and CDR2 YYEKEE (reference sequence). This CDR3 region has 12 residues. This CDR3 is CASSFPAYEQYF. CDR3 DNA sequence: TGTGCCAGCAGCTTCCCCGCCTACGAGCAGTACTTC.

The chain uses TRBV27 and TRBJ2-5; the match to TRBD2 covers 8 bases. The CDR3 extends over 15 amino acids. Germline values: CDR1 MNHEY, CDR2 SMNVEV (reference sequence). V lost 4 bases, J lost 5 bases, and 9 bases stayed unmatched. CDR3 sequence: CASSSPRGGEETQYF. CDR3 DNA sequence: TGTGCCAGCAGTTCGCCTCGGGGGGGTGAGGAGACCCAGTACTTC.

The V gene is TRBV10-1, the J gene TRBJ1-1; TRBD1 agrees at 9 bases. Germline V CDR1 and CDR2: WNHNN, SYGVQD (reference sequence). The CDR3 is made up of 14 amino acids. The trim removed 6 bases at V and 7 bases at J, leaving 9 bases unmatched. The CDR3 sequence: CASSPGGTGFEAFF. Written as DNA, the CDR3 is TGCGCCAGCAGCCCCGGTGGGACAGGGTTTGAAGCTTTCTTT.

The chain is built from TRBV6-5 and TRBJ1-6; 7 positions agree with TRBD1. In germline, CDR1 is MNHEY, CDR2 SVGAGI. V trimming: 6 bases; J trimming: 9 bases; junction bases outside the gene matches: 8. CDR3 length: 14 residues. CDR3 DNA sequence: TGTGCCAGCAGCTCAACAGGGGCCGGTTCACCCCTCCACTTT. Translation: CASSSTGAGSPLHF.